The T cell receptor beta chain under discussion was sequenced for a study of immune evolution from preneoplasia to lung adenocarcinoma. Some clones are missing from TCRdb's copy, which holds only in-frame ones; the method was immunoSEQ multiplex PCR. Of 5,800 or so clones in the sample, around 85% were seen once. The table lists this clone with a count of one. Germline V gene lookup returns CDR1 SQVTM and CDR2 ANQGSEA. The V and J ends lost 5 bases and 7 bases, in that order; junction bases with no gene match: 7. This CDR3 comprises 12 residues. H&E slides confirmed each diagnosis, reviewed by two pathologists independently.

The sequence was obtained from a person over 45 with lung adenocarcinoma. The sample consisted of FFPE normal lung tissue adjacent to the tumor. The rearrangement links TRBV29-1 to TRBJ1-2, with 7 bases that match TRBD1. In DNA form, the CDR3 reads TGCAGCGTTCGCGACAGGGTGTTTGGCTACACCTTC. It codes for CSVRDRVFGYTF.